This T cell receptor (beta chain) is from a study of breast tumors, draining lymph nodes, adjacent tissues. Study results and limitations: The data were judged consistent with most tumor T cells coming from lymph node and expanding in tumor. Tumor T cell lymph node origin was a supported hypothesis, not proven. Luminal-like breast cancer showed significantly greater tumor-nontumor repertoire similarity than basal-like breast cancer did. Tumor TCR diversity was below lymph nodes but above nontumor tissue.

Ten or more counts support this clonotype. Its antigen is as yet unknown. Breast cancer patients provided tissue from their axillary draining lymph nodes. Germline CDR1 is MNHNY and CDR2 is SVGAGI (reference sequence). The CDR3 runs 13 residues. V lost 4 bases and J 8 bases, leaving 14 bases between the germline ends. Each CDR3 protein is one row after TCRdb ran MiXCR on the multiplex PCR reads. The sample consists of 200,000 or so distinct CDR3 sequences, roughly 31% of them appearing once. The sequence was collected from a female donor with breast cancer. Some clones in this sample may be carry-over from other donors' samples. The chain recombines TRBV6-6 with TRBJ1-2; D perhaps matches TRBD1 (5 bases). The sequenced sample consisted of axillary lymph node tissue. This CDR3 is CASSFGGSEGYTF. The CDR3 bases are TGTGCCAGCAGTTTCGGGGGATCGGAAGGCTACACCTTC.